A single sample is the source of the 3 T cell receptor beta chains below, sequenced in a study of blood T cell repertoires in COVID-19. TCRdb keeps only in-frame clones here, not all; method: immunoSEQ multiplex PCR. Of under 400,000 clones listed, about 90% were seen once; the top ten hold around 6.3%. Sequences were obtained from peripheral blood. These TCRs come from a young man with active or convalescent COVID-19.

This sequence joins TRBV7-9 and TRBJ2-2; 12 nucleotides agree with TRBD2. V was clipped by 3 bases and J by 7 bases; unmatched bases: 12. The CDR3 covers 18 residues. The V gene's germline CDR1 is SEHNR and CDR2 FQNEAQ (reference sequence). CDR3 sequence: CASSLGLAGPGYGGELFF. The DNA of the CDR3 is TGTGCCAGCAGCTTGGGACTAGCGGGCCCCGGTTATGGCGGGGAGCTGTTTTTT.

The genes are TRBV6-2 or TRBV6-3 and TRBJ1-2, with D uncertain. CDR1 and CDR2 (germline): MNHEY, SVGEGT. The CDR3 is made up of 16 amino acids. Trimming removed 4 bases from V and 0 bases from J, with 15 bases in between. The CDR3 protein is CASSSEFPYTNYGYTF. CDR3 bases: TGTGCCAGCAGTTCAGAATTCCCATATACTAACTATGGCTACACCTTC.

The rearrangement joins TRBV27 to TRBJ1-5; TRBD1 is a possible D gene (6 bases). The CDR3 is made up of 14 amino acids. Trimming took 3 bases from V and 3 from J, leaving 9 bases between them. CDR1 is MNHEY and CDR2 is SMNVEV in the germline V gene (reference sequence). Here the CDR3 reads CASSLRGLNQPQHF. As DNA, the CDR3 is TGTGCCAGCAGTTTGCGGGGGCTCAATCAGCCCCAGCATTTT.